The rows below give T cell receptor beta chains drawn from one sample of a study of blood T cell repertoires in COVID-19. Only in-frame clones appear in the TCRdb table, and some are missing; sequencing was by immunoSEQ multiplex PCR. The sample lists roughly 90,000 clones; approximately 80% were seen once. Sequencing was performed on peripheral blood. The receptors shown here come from a woman of 80 years or more with active or convalescent COVID-19. CDR3s include the opening cysteine and the closing phenylalanine or tryptophan. Fields, in order: D gene, clone size, J gene, V gene, CDR3 protein, CDR3 DNA. A D gene is named only where the DNA matches it firmly. Only some rows state a clone size, as once, few, many or a class for expanded clones.

>NA|few|TRBJ1-2|TRBV7-9
CASSSNRVGGYTF
TGTGCCAGCAGCTCCAACAGGGTGGGAGGCTACACCTTC
>NA|once|TRBJ1-5|TRBV19
CASSRTTGVRGGGGNQPQHF
TGTGCCAGTAGTAGGACAACGGGAGTTCGGGGGGGTGGCGGCAATCAGCCCCAGCATTTT
>TRBD1|NA|TRBJ2-5|TRBV19
CASSISTGKETQYF
TGTGCCAGTAGTATCTCGACAGGGAAAGAGACCCAGTACTTC
>NA|NA|TRBJ1-1|TRBV25-1
CASSERGTEAFF
TGTGCCAGCAGTGAACGAGGCACTGAAGCTTTCTTT
>TRBD2|NA|TRBJ2-1|TRBV6-6
CASSYDGGGEQFF
TGTGCCAGCAGTTACGACGGGGGGGGTGAGCAGTTCTTC
>NA|once|TRBJ1-6|TRBV6-4
CASSEQPSPSPLHF
TGTGCCAGCAGTGAACAGCCCTCCCCTTCACCCCTCCACTTT
>TRBD1|NA|TRBJ1-1|TRBV5-1
CASSQLQGAGNTEAFF
TGCGCCAGCAGCCAACTACAGGGGGCCGGGAACACTGAAGCTTTCTTT
>TRBD1|NA|TRBJ2-6|TRBV5-1
CASSLGGTGSSGANVLTF
TGCGCCAGCAGCTTGGGTGGGACAGGTTCCTCTGGGGCCAACGTCCTGACTTTC
>TRBD1|once|TRBJ2-3|TRBV3-1/TRBV3-2
CASSLGQDTDTQYF
TGTGCCAGCAGCTTAGGACAGGACACAGATACGCAGTATTTT
>NA|NA|TRBJ1-1|TRBV5-1
CASSLGGWEAFF
TGCGCCAGCAGCTTGGGAGGTTGGGAAGCTTTCTTT
>TRBD1|many|TRBJ2-5|TRBV6-6
CASSGQGQETQYF
TGTGCCAGCTCGGGACAGGGGCAAGAGACCCAGTACTTC
>NA|NA|TRBJ2-3|TRBV12-3/TRBV12-4
CASTLSDTQYF
TGTGCCAGCACCCTAAGCGATACGCAGTATTTT
>TRBD2|NA|TRBJ2-7|TRBV7-8
CASSLRLAASYEQYF
TGTGCCAGCAGCTTAAGACTAGCGGCGTCCTACGAGCAGTACTTC
>TRBD2|NA|TRBJ2-3|TRBV6-2/TRBV6-3
CASSYSPSGGAQYF
TGTGCCAGCAGTTACTCCCCAAGCGGGGGTGCCCAGTATTTT